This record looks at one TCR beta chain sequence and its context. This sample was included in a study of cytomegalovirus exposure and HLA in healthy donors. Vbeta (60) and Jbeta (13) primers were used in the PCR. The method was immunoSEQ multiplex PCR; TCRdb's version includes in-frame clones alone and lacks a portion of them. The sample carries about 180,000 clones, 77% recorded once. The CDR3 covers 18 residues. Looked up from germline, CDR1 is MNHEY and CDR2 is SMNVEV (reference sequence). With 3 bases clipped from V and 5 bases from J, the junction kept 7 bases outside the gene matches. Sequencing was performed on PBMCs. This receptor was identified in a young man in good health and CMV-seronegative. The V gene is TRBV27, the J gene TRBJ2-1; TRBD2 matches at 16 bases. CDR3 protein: CASSLGTSGGAWDNEQFF. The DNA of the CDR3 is TGTGCCAGCAGTTTGGGGACTAGCGGGGGGGCCTGGGACAATGAGCAGTTCTTC.